Shown below are 8 T cell receptor beta chains from a single sample sequenced in a study of low-dose radiotherapy and immunotherapy resistance in tumors. Gene-specific TRAV and TRBV primers were used for first-strand cDNA, covering alpha and beta chains. TCR amplification ran roughly 20 PCR cycles using constant-region and V-primer adapter primers. TCRdb re-called the reads through MiXCR, storing one row per CDR3 protein. The top ten hold about 5.9% of the sample, which has approximately 7,300 distinct CDR3 sequences, about 79% seen once. The receptors derive from a human donor with advanced metastatic prostate, ovarian, gallbladder or colorectal cancer (not recorded which). This table probably holds off-target reads from a library built for another chain.

The chain joins TRBV2 to TRBJ2-5, with a tentative D call TRBD2 (6 bases). The germline CDR1 and CDR2 sequences are SNHLY and FYNNEI. The germline V and J ends were trimmed by 3 bases and 6 bases, with 11 bases remaining between them. This CDR3 is 13 amino acids long. The CDR3 is CASSEGGGKTQYF. The CDR3 DNA follows: TGTGCCAGCAGTGAGGGAGGCGGGAAGACCCAGTACTTC.

The chain recombines TRBV7-2 with TRBJ2-5; no clear D. From germline, CDR1 is SGHTA and CDR2 FQGNSA. The V and J ends lost 3 bases and 5 bases respectively, with 16 bases between them. The CDR3 is made up of 15 amino acids. The CDR3 sequence: CASSFRGASRETQYF. Written as DNA, the CDR3 is TGTGCCAGCAGCTTCCGTGGAGCCTCGCGGGAGACCCAGTACTTC.

The genes are TRBV29-1 and TRBJ2-3, with TRBD2 identical over 12 bases. The CDR3 loop spans 18 amino acids. Germline V gene data show CDR1 as SQVTM and CDR2 as ANQGSEA. Trimming took 3 bases from V and 7 from J; bases not matched to a gene: 17. CDR3 sequence (DNA): TGCAGCGTTGAGGCGTCTAGCGGGGGGGCCAGGGCGTTGAATACGCAGTATTTT. The encoded protein is CSVEASSGGARALNTQYF.

The chain recombines TRBV6-5 with TRBJ2-5; 7 positions agree with TRBD2. The V and J ends lost 5 bases and 2 bases, in that order; junction bases with no gene match: 17. The CDR3 has 18 residues. Germline V gene lookup returns CDR1 MNHEY and CDR2 SVGAGI. The CDR3 protein is CASSAQYGGFNGQETQYF. The CDR3 DNA reads TGTGCCAGCAGTGCCCAGTACGGGGGGTTCAATGGGCAAGAGACCCAGTACTTC.

The chain joins TRBV27 to TRBJ2-5; D might be TRBD1 or TRBD2, each matching 5 bases. Looked up from germline, CDR1 is MNHEY and CDR2 is SMNVEV (reference sequence). V was clipped by 4 bases and J by 4 bases, with 13 bases between them. The CDR3 totals 14 residues. The CDR3 here is CASSSGTWGETQYF. In DNA form, the CDR3 reads TGTGCCAGCAGTTCAGGGACGTGGGGAGAGACCCAGTACTTC.

The chain is built from TRBV11-2 and TRBJ2-2; no reliable D call. There are 11 residues in the CDR3. Trimming shortened V by 5 bases and J by 4 bases, and 2 bases separated the two germline ends. Germline CDR1 is SGHAT and CDR2 is FQNNGV. CDR3 sequence (DNA): TGTGCCAGCAGCCTCACCGGGGAGCTGTTTTTT. It yields the protein CASSLTGELFF.

The V gene is TRBV6-2 or TRBV6-3, the J gene TRBJ2-7, with 7 bases aligning to TRBD2. CDR3 size: 15 residues. Germline CDR1 MNHEY, CDR2 SVGEGT. Trimming removed 6 bases from V and 0 bases from J; junction bases left unmatched: 8. As DNA, the CDR3 is TGTGCCAGCAGCCTACATAGGGAGGGCTCCTACGAGCAGTACTTC. It encodes CASSLHREGSYEQYF.

The rearrangement uses TRBV6-2 or TRBV6-3 and TRBJ2-1; tentatively, D is TRBD2 (6 bases). V gave up 2 bases and J gave up 3 bases, with 11 bases separating them. The CDR3 runs 15 residues. Germline CDR1 is MNHEY and CDR2 is SVGEGT. Written as DNA, the CDR3 is TGTGCCAGCAGTTACCGGAGGGTGTTCTACAATGAGCAGTTCTTC. Its translation: CASSYRRVFYNEQFF.